This T cell receptor beta chain comes out of a study of beta chain features in type 1 diabetes. Study-wide points: Shortening of TCRB CDR3s, moderate but significant, appeared in all four CD4+ subsets of Type 1 diabetes patients.

In regard to this clone: What it binds is not known.

Reverse transcribing all isolated RNA meant expressed TCRB transcripts were sequenced. The table came from immunoSEQ multiplex PCR; TCRdb's copy has only in-frame clones and leaves some out. The sample lists about 710,000 clones; more than 12% were seen once. Sample: naive CD4+ T cells from blood. The TCR sequence derives from a man younger than 35 with type 1 diabetes.

Here the CDR3 DNA reads TGTGCCAGCAGCTTAGCTGGGGTCAGGAGCGAGACCCAGTACTTC. Protein product: CASSLAGVRSETQYF. This rearrangement joins TRBV7-2 to TRBJ2-5; no clear D. CDR3 length: 15 amino acids. The V gene lost 0 bases and the J gene lost 5 bases, with 13 bases spanning the gap. Germline CDR1 reads SGHTA; CDR2 reads FQGNSA.